This T cell receptor (beta chain) was retrieved from a study of OX40 agonist ivuxolimab in advanced cancers. Study at large: Ivuxolimab doses were 0.01, 0.1, 0.3, 1.5, 3 or 10 mg/kg every 2 weeks. The study reported partial responses in three patients: one hepatocellular carcinoma, two cutaneous melanoma. The group had a mean age of about 65 years, ranged from roughly 20 to 79, and was 80% to 90% male. Study-level points and caveats: Clonal expansion from baseline to week 6 occurred in both CD4+ and CD8+ T cells.

By share, this clone counts as medium-sized. Its matching antigen is unknown. The CDR3 consists of 13 residues. The V gene lost 3 bases and the J gene lost 6 bases, with 11 bases spanning the gap. Germline V gene lookup returns CDR1 SGHVS and CDR2 FNYEAQ. Only in-frame clones appear in the TCRdb table, and some are missing; sequencing was by immunoSEQ multiplex PCR. This sample yields some 48,000 clones, of which over 60% are seen a single time; over 6.5% belongs to the top ten. This chain uses TRBV7-6 with TRBJ1-2; D gene unclear. The sample consisted of CD4+ or CD8+ T cells sorted from blood, taken in a trial of the OX40 agonist ivuxolimab. The clonotype was recovered from an adult with an advanced solid tumor such as melanoma, head and neck, liver or kidney cancer. The CDR3 reads CASSLWQYHGYTF. CDR3 bases: TGTGCCAGCAGCTTGTGGCAGTACCATGGCTACACCTTC.